This is a list of T cell receptor beta chains from one sample in a study of tumor-infiltrating lymphocytes in primary liver carcinoma. TCRdb called the multiplex PCR reads again in MiXCR, with one record for every CDR3 protein. The table has 50,000 or so distinct CDR3 sequences, around 77% seen once. The material sequenced was liver tumor tissue from sampling region 5. Every receptor here comes from a man aged 40-50 years with primary liver carcinoma and hepatitis B virus infection. Both conserved end residues are trimmed from each CDR3.

cdr3_length | j_call | v_call | cdr3_aa
13 | TRBJ2-1 | TRBV7-2 | ASSRLAGDRYEQF
13 | TRBJ2-7 | TRBV9 | ASSVGWDRAHEQY
12 | TRBJ2-1 | TRBV6-2/TRBV6-3 | ASSYRTSGEEQF
12 | TRBJ2-7 | TRBV6-2/TRBV6-3 | ASSRARGHYEQY
14 | TRBJ2-5 | TRBV6-1 | ASSEPPRVSQETQY
16 | TRBJ2-1 | TRBV4-2 | ASSQVTSGLSFYNEQF
12 | TRBJ1-4 | TRBV10-2 | ASSVTGTDGKLF
11 | TRBJ2-1 | TRBV7-8 | ASSLIDEFEQF
14 | TRBJ2-3 | TRBV5-1 | ASSLTRDSLTDTQY
15 | TRBJ2-3 | TRBV29-1 | SVRTTFMWEETDMQY